A single sample gave rise to the 26 T cell receptor beta chains below, sequenced in a study of blood T cell repertoires in COVID-19. Clones were sequenced by immunoSEQ multiplex PCR, and TCRdb holds only the in-frame ones, with some missing. The sample yields about 300,000 clones, around 84% seen once. Specimen: PBMCs or T cells enriched from blood (not recorded which). The source of these receptors is a woman in her fifties or sixties who had recovered from COVID-19.

The chain uses TRBV6-5 and TRBJ1-5, with D perhaps TRBD1 (6 bases). CDR1 is MNHEY, CDR2 SVGAGI, per germline. This CDR3 is 13 amino acids long. The germline V and J ends were trimmed by 8 bases and 3 bases, with 11 bases remaining between them. CDR3 protein: CASGTLTNQPQHF. CDR3 bases: TGTGCCAGCGGGACACTAACCAATCAGCCCCAGCATTTT.

The chain uses TRBV5-1 and TRBJ1-1; D is undetermined. This CDR3 is built from 13 residues. V was cut by 4 bases and J by 5 bases, with 12 bases left in between. Germline CDR1 SGHRS, CDR2 YFSETQ. CDR3 sequence: CASSPWTGTEAFF. CDR3 in DNA: TGCGCCAGCAGCCCCTGGACGGGAACTGAAGCTTTCTTT.

The chain couples TRBV2 to TRBJ2-1; 10 bases line up with TRBD1. Germline V gene lookup returns CDR1 SNHLY and CDR2 FYNNEI. V lost 5 bases to trimming and J lost 8 bases; unmatched junction nucleotides: 6. The CDR3 length is 14 residues. This chain's CDR3 is CASSPGQGIHEQFF. The CDR3 region has the DNA TGTGCCAGCAGTCCGGGACAGGGGATCCATGAGCAGTTCTTC.

This clone was observed a single time. The chain has TRBV27 and TRBJ2-2, with 9 positions matching TRBD2. Germline V gives CDR1 MNHEY, CDR2 SMNVEV (reference sequence). V gave up 7 bases and J gave up 4 bases; unmatched junction bases: 10. The CDR3 totals 16 residues. This chain's CDR3 is CASTMAGGPGTGELFF. CDR3 nucleotides: TGTGCCAGCACCATGGCGGGAGGGCCGGGCACCGGGGAGCTGTTTTTT.

V gene TRBV6-5 combines with J gene TRBJ1-3; D possibly corresponds to TRBD1 (6 bases). CDR3 size: 16 residues. V lost 0 bases, J lost 3 bases, and 12 bases lay in between. CDR1 is MNHEY and CDR2 is SVGAGI in the germline V gene. The CDR3 region has the DNA TGTGCCAGCAGTTACTCGACTGGGGGCTTTGGAAACACCATATATTTT. It translates to CASSYSTGGFGNTIYF.

DNA for the CDR3: TGTGCCAGCTCACCGGACAGAAAATACGAGCAGTACTTC. Protein product: CASSPDRKYEQYF. The chain joins TRBV18 to TRBJ2-7; D possibly corresponds to TRBD1 (6 bases). Per the germline V gene, CDR1 is KGHSH and CDR2 is LQKENI. Between the trimmed V and J ends, which lost 3 bases and 4 bases, there was a span of 10 bases. CDR3 length: 13 amino acids. The full variable domain, with the rest looked up from reference TRBV18 and TRBJ2-7, is NAGVMQNPRHLVRRRGQEARLRCSPMKGHSHVYWYRQLPEEGLKFMVYLQKENIIDESGMPKERFSAEFPKEGPSILRIQQVVRGDSAAYFCASSPDRKYEQYFGPGTRLTVT.

The rearrangement joins TRBV6-4 to TRBJ1-1; TRBD1 is a possible D gene (5 bases). Trimming removed 6 bases from V and 6 bases from J, with 14 bases in between. CDR1 is MRHNA, CDR2 SNTAGT, per germline. The CDR3 extends over 13 amino acids. DNA of the CDR3: TGTGCCAGCAGAAACCAGGGAGGGGCTGAAGCTTTCTTT. This sequence encodes CASRNQGGAEAFF.

The V gene is TRBV12-3 or TRBV12-4, the J gene TRBJ2-1, with D possibly TRBD2 on 6 matching bases. The CDR3 is 12 residues long. V was cut by 6 bases and J by 7 bases, with 10 bases left in between. CDR3 sequence (DNA): TGTGCCAGCAGCCCTCTAGCGAATGAGCAGTTCTTC. Amino acids: CASSPLANEQFF.

This clone was counted a single time. The V gene is TRBV19, the J gene TRBJ1-1; D perhaps matches TRBD1 (6 bases). Germline V gene sequence: CDR1 LNHDA, CDR2 SQIVND (reference sequence). The CDR3 extends over 13 amino acids. V lost 7 bases and J 1 base, leaving 10 bases between the germline ends. CDR3 nucleotide sequence: TGTGCCAGTAACGACAGGAGGAACACTGAAGCTTTCTTT. It translates to CASNDRRNTEAFF.

The chain uses TRBV13 and TRBJ2-1, with D possibly TRBD1 on 5 matching bases. This CDR3 comprises 15 residues. Germline V gene data show CDR1 as PRHDT and CDR2 as FYEKMQ (reference sequence). Trimming cost V 4 bases and J 10 bases, with 20 bases left between them. CDR3 loop: CASSSGRGSQSEQFF. The DNA for the CDR3 is TGTGCCAGCAGCTCTGGTAGGGGAAGTCAATCGGAGCAGTTCTTC.

The J gene is TRBJ2-7, the V gene TRBV12-5, with a possible D match to TRBD2 (6 bases). Trimming removed 2 bases from V and 2 bases from J, with 10 bases in between. Germline assignment: CDR1 LGHNT and CDR2 FRNRAP. This CDR3 has 14 amino acids. The CDR3 DNA is TGTGCTAGTGGTTTGCCGGGAGCCACCTACGAGCAGTACTTC. The encoded protein is CASGLPGATYEQYF.

This clone has just a few counts. The chain combines TRBV10-3 with TRBJ1-5; no clear D gene. V was shortened by 7 bases and J by 0 bases, with 25 bases between the two germline ends. CDR1 is ENHRY, CDR2 SYGVKD, per germline. The CDR3 totals 19 residues. CDR3 residues: CAIIPPAYSERNSNQPQHF. Here the CDR3 DNA reads TGTGCCATCATTCCCCCAGCATATTCCGAGCGAAATAGCAATCAGCCCCAGCATTTT.

This clone was observed a handful of times. V and J are TRBV24-1 and TRBJ2-3; 7 nucleotides line up with TRBD2. Losses at the gene ends were 4 bases for V and 1 base for J; bases not matched to a gene: 1. From germline, CDR1 is KGHDR and CDR2 SFDVKD. This CDR3 contains 14 residues. CDR3 sequence reads: CATSERGGTDTQYF. CDR3 DNA sequence: TGTGCCACCAGTGAACGGGGGGGCACAGATACGCAGTATTTT.

The rearrangement joins TRBV7-3 to TRBJ2-7, with no clear D. Germline V CDR1 and CDR2: SGHTA, FQGTGA. Trimming pared 0 bases from V and 2 bases from J, leaving 11 bases between. This CDR3 is built from 15 residues. The CDR3 protein is CASSLTNGGTYEQYF. In nucleotides, the CDR3 is TGTGCCAGCAGCTTAACTAATGGCGGAACCTACGAGCAGTACTTC.

The J gene is TRBJ2-1, the V gene TRBV29-1, with a possible D match to TRBD2 (10 bases). CDR3 length: 17 residues. Germline V gives CDR1 SQVTM, CDR2 ANQGSEA. V was pared by 4 bases and J by 6 bases, with 25 bases between. CDR3 DNA: TGCAGCGTTGTGGGACAGGGTGTACTAGCGGGAAGCAATGAGCAGTTCTTC. Its protein is CSVVGQGVLAGSNEQFF.

The rearrangement joins TRBV7-8 to TRBJ2-7; maybe TRBD2 (6 bases). V lost 3 bases and J 6 bases, leaving 12 bases between the germline ends. CDR1 and CDR2 from the germline V gene are SGHVS and FQNEAQ. The CDR3 is 13 residues long. The CDR3 is CASSFGPGSEQYF. The CDR3 DNA follows: TGTGCCAGCAGCTTTGGCCCCGGGAGCGAGCAGTACTTC.

This chain joins TRBV3-1 (or the pseudogene TRBV3-2) and TRBJ1-5, with D tentatively TRBD1 (5 bases). CDR1 LGHDT and CDR2 YNNKEL come from the germline V gene (reference sequence). The ends were cut back, 3 bases at V and 2 bases at J, with 11 bases in the middle. The length of the CDR3 is 15 residues. CDR3 sequence reads: CASSQGGGGNQPQHF. Here the CDR3 DNA reads TGTGCCAGCAGCCAGGGGGGAGGCGGCAATCAGCCCCAGCATTTT.

The rearrangement links TRBV7-9 to TRBJ1-1; 7 bases fit TRBD1. Germline values: CDR1 SEHNR, CDR2 FQNEAQ (reference sequence). The CDR3 covers 14 residues. V trimming: 6 bases; J trimming: 3 bases; junction bases outside the gene matches: 7. The CDR3, as DNA: TGTGCCAGCAGTACGCAGGGGGGATACACTGAAGCTTTCTTT. It is translated as CASSTQGGYTEAFF.

V is TRBV4-2 and J is TRBJ1-5, with D possibly matching TRBD1 (6 bases). The CDR3 is 14 residues long. Germline values: CDR1 LGHNA, CDR2 YNFKEQ. V lost 0 bases, J lost 6 bases, and 9 bases lay in between. This CDR3 reads CASSQERGGQPQHF. In DNA form, the CDR3 reads TGTGCCAGCAGCCAAGAGAGAGGGGGTCAGCCCCAGCATTTT.

The chain combines TRBV10-1 with TRBJ1-2; D is undetermined. V lost 0 bases, J lost 8 bases, and 10 bases lay in between. The CDR3 runs 13 residues. Germline V gene lookup returns CDR1 WNHNN and CDR2 SYGVQD (reference sequence). The CDR3 nucleotides read TGCGCCAGCAGTGAGTCTCCCGCGGGCGGCTACACCTTC. Translated: CASSESPAGGYTF.

The table lists this clone with a few counts. The gene calls are TRBV11-2 and TRBJ1-1; maybe TRBD1 (6 bases). Trimming stripped 4 bases from V and 2 bases from J, with 11 bases between. This CDR3 is 14 amino acids long. Germline-derived CDR1 and CDR2 are SGHAT and FQNNGV. CDR3 residues: CASSSYRANTEAFF. As DNA, the CDR3 is TGTGCCAGCAGCTCGTACAGGGCTAACACTGAAGCTTTCTTT.

On this clone: Other DNA sequences in the same sample also yield this CDR3. The rearrangement links TRBV6-2 or TRBV6-3 to TRBJ2-1; 9 nucleotides align to TRBD2. The CDR3 loop spans 15 amino acids. Germline V gives CDR1 MNHEY, CDR2 SVGEGT. Losses at the gene ends were 5 bases for V and 2 bases for J; bases not matched to a gene: 4. Here the CDR3 reads CASSLAGGPYNEQFF. DNA of the CDR3: TGTGCCAGCAGTCTGGCGGGAGGGCCCTACAATGAGCAGTTCTTC.

J is TRBJ1-2 and V is TRBV29-1; TRBD1 matches at 7 bases. Germline V gene data show CDR1 as SQVTM and CDR2 as ANQGSEA. V lost 6 bases, J lost 7 bases, and 5 bases stayed unmatched. The CDR3 runs 11 residues. The CDR3 region has the DNA TGCAGCGTCCGGGGACAGACTGGCTACACCTTC. Translating gives CSVRGQTGYTF.

The chain joins TRBV27 to TRBJ1-1; D unclear. The CDR3 extends over 14 amino acids. The V end lost 8 bases, the J end lost 0 bases, and 13 bases lay between the germline ends. Germline V gene sequence: CDR1 MNHEY, CDR2 SMNVEV (reference sequence). CDR3 coding DNA: TGTGCCAGCGCTGGGAGGGCCGTGAACACTGAAGCTTTCTTT. Translating gives CASAGRAVNTEAFF.

The V call is TRBV5-1, the J call TRBJ1-3; possible D gene TRBD1, 5 bases. This CDR3 spans 14 amino acids. The germline V and J ends were trimmed by 4 bases and 2 bases, with 10 bases remaining between them. Germline values: CDR1 SGHRS, CDR2 YFSETQ. The CDR3: CASSPGRAGNTIYF. The DNA for the CDR3 is TGCGCCAGCAGCCCCGGCAGGGCTGGAAACACCATATATTTT.

This clone was picked up one time. The chain carries TRBV5-1 and TRBJ1-4; 8 nucleotides align to TRBD1. The ends lost 1 base at V and 7 bases at J; junction bases unmatched: 21. Per the germline V gene, CDR1 is SGHRS and CDR2 is YFSETQ. The CDR3 has 20 residues. The CDR3 DNA is TGCGCCAGCAGCTTGAGCCGCGTTAGGACAGGGAGGGCGCTGACTGAAAAACTGTTTTTT. It yields the protein CASSLSRVRTGRALTEKLFF.